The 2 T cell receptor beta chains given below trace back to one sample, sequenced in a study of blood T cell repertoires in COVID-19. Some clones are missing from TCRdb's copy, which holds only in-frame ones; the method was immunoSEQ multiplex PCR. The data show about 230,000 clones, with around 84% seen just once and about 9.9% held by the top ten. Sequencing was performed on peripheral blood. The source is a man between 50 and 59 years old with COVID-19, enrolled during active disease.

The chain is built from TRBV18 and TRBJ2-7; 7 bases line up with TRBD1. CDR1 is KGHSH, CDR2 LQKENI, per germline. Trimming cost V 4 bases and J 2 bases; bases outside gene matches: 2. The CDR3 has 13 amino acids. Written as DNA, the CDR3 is TGTGCCAGCTCACGACAGGGCACCTACGAGCAGTACTTC. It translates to CASSRQGTYEQYF.

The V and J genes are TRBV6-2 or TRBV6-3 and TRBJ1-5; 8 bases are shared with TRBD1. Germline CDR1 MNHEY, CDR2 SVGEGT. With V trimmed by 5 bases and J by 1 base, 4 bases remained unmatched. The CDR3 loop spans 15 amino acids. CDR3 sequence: CASSPDRGSNQPQHF. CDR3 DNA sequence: TGTGCCAGCAGTCCCGACAGGGGAAGCAATCAGCCCCAGCATTTT.